Following are 6 T cell receptor beta chains from one sample sequenced in a study of blood T cell repertoires in COVID-19. The table came from immunoSEQ multiplex PCR; TCRdb's copy has only in-frame clones and leaves some out. This table has approximately 74,000 clones, 88% appearing once. Source material: peripheral blood. The receptors derive from a woman older than 75 with active or convalescent COVID-19.

This sequence joins TRBV3-1 (or the pseudogene TRBV3-2) and TRBJ1-1; 10 positions agree with TRBD1. The CDR3 contains 15 residues. CDR1 is LGHDT and CDR2 is YNNKEL in the germline V gene (reference sequence). V was clipped by 4 bases and J by 3 bases; unmatched bases: 5. CDR3 residues: CASSLADRGYTEAFF. The CDR3 DNA reads as TGTGCCAGCAGCCTTGCGGACAGGGGGTACACTGAAGCTTTCTTT.

This clone was seen more than once but under ten times. V usage is TRBV12-5 and J usage is TRBJ1-1; D ambiguous. Germline assignment: CDR1 LGHNT and CDR2 FRNRAP. The V and J ends lost 4 bases and 7 bases respectively, with 7 bases between them. The CDR3 totals 11 residues. Here the CDR3 reads CASGSYLEAFF. In DNA form, the CDR3 reads TGTGCTAGTGGTTCTTATCTTGAAGCTTTCTTT.

As DNA, the CDR3 is TGTGCTAGTGGCCTATCTAGGACAGGGGGCTACGAGCAGTACTTC. Translation gives CASGLSRTGGYEQYF. The V call is TRBV12-5, the J call TRBJ2-7; 10 bases align to TRBD1. After removal of 6 bases from V and 3 bases from J, the junction contained 8 bases not matched to a gene. CDR1 and CDR2 (germline): LGHNT, FRNRAP. CDR3 length: 15 residues.

The genes are TRBV4-2 and TRBJ1-1; the match to TRBD1 covers 10 bases. The trim removed 3 bases at V and 5 bases at J, leaving 6 bases unmatched. CDR1 is LGHNA, CDR2 YNFKEQ, per germline. The CDR3 sequence is 15 residues long. The CDR3 loop is CASSHLGQGKTEAFF. The DNA for the CDR3 is TGTGCCAGCAGCCATCTGGGACAGGGGAAGACTGAAGCTTTCTTT.

This rearrangement joins TRBV24-1 to TRBJ2-1, with TRBD1 matching 12 bases. The CDR3 has 16 residues. Germline CDR1 is KGHDR and CDR2 is SFDVKD. The V and J ends lost 3 bases and 8 bases, in that order; junction bases with no gene match: 7. DNA for the CDR3: TGTGCCACCAGTGATGGGACAGGGGGCGCGTCTGATGAGCAGTTCTTC. Its protein product is CATSDGTGGASDEQFF.

The CDR3 loop is CASRNRGRNYGYTF. The CDR3 region has the DNA TGTGCCAGCAGAAACAGGGGGCGGAACTATGGCTACACCTTC. The chain employs TRBV6-5 and TRBJ1-2; TRBD1 agrees at 9 bases. V was pared by 6 bases and J by 2 bases, with 4 bases of the junction left unmatched. The CDR3 spans 14 residues. Germline V gene sequence: CDR1 MNHEY, CDR2 SVGAGI.